Shown below are 32 T cell receptor beta chains from a single sample sequenced in a study of CD8 T cells in cerebrospinal fluid in Alzheimer's disease (TCRdb year 2020). Libraries were made using 10x single-cell sequencing. The sequencing machine was a NextSeq 550. TCRdb reprocessed the public reads and reports one entry per CDR3 protein sequence, without DNA. The sample's table covers over 900 distinct CDR3 sequences. The ten largest clones capture around 10% of the sample. The sample comprised cerebrospinal fluid. The receptors were sampled from a human donor with mild cognitive impairment.

This clonotype shows up as medium-sized by frequency. V is TRBV6-5 and J is TRBJ2-1; with no DNA, the TCRdb D assignment of TRBD1 cannot be verified. This CDR3 is 14 amino acids long. The V gene's germline CDR1 is MNHEY and CDR2 SVGAGI. CDR3 residues: CASSTGGPYNEQFF.

This clonotype is deemed medium-sized by its frequency. The chain carries TRBV6-1 and TRBJ1-2; the TRBD1 assignment by TCRdb is unverifiable without DNA. The CDR3 has 15 amino acids. Germline-derived CDR1 and CDR2 are MNHNS and SASEGT. This chain's CDR3 is CASNPRDTWNYGYTF.

Frequency places this clonotype as medium-sized. J is TRBJ2-4 and V is TRBV30; as DNA is missing, the TRBD1 call by TCRdb cannot be tested. The CDR3 contains 14 residues. From germline, CDR1 is GTSNPN and CDR2 SVGIG (reference sequence). This CDR3 is CAWSVQGGQNIQYF.

Frequency places this clonotype as medium-sized. CDR3 protein: CASSLVGDSGNTIYF. V and J are TRBV5-1 and TRBJ1-3. The CDR3 length is 15 residues. Germline assignment: CDR1 SGHRS and CDR2 YFSETQ.

This rearrangement joins TRBV7-2 to TRBJ2-7; without DNA, the TCRdb call of TRBD1 cannot be checked. The CDR3 has 14 amino acids. Per the germline V gene, CDR1 is SGHTA and CDR2 is FQGNSA. CDR3 in amino acids: CASLERGGNHEQYF.

This chain joins TRBV18 and TRBJ1-2; as DNA is missing, the TRBD1 call by TCRdb cannot be tested. The germline V gene encodes CDR1 KGHSH and CDR2 LQKENI. This CDR3 is 14 amino acids long. The CDR3 here is CASSRLQGNDGYTF.

By frequency, this clonotype is large. The J gene is TRBJ2-1, the V gene TRBV5-1; TCRdb indicates TRBD1, and absent DNA this call remains unverified. Germline CDR1 is SGHRS and CDR2 is YFSETQ. This CDR3 contains 18 residues. CDR3 sequence: CASSLATPGQGALNEQFF.

This clonotype shows up as medium-sized (0.01 to 0.1%) by frequency. The chain links TRBV2 to TRBJ2-2; TCRdb's D call, TRBD1, is unchecked because there is no DNA. Germline V CDR1 and CDR2: SNHLY, FYNNEI. The CDR3 loop spans 16 amino acids. The CDR3 protein is CASSSSGGYSTGELFF.

According to its frequency, this clonotype is medium-sized. The rearrangement uses TRBV7-9 and TRBJ1-2. Germline values: CDR1 SEHNR, CDR2 FQNEAQ (reference sequence). The CDR3 totals 16 residues. The CDR3 spells CASSFPATVYNYGYTF.

Measured by frequency, this clonotype is large. The gene calls are TRBV7-2 and TRBJ2-1. This CDR3 is 14 amino acids long. Germline V gene sequence: CDR1 SGHTA, CDR2 FQGNSA. CDR3 amino acids: CASSQAVHYNEQFF.

Its frequency marks this clonotype as large (0.1 to 1%). The CDR3 loop reads CAISDSNVAKNIQYF. This chain links TRBV10-3 with TRBJ2-4. The CDR3 spans 15 residues. Germline V CDR1 and CDR2: ENHRY, SYGVKD.

This clonotype is labeled medium-sized based on frequency. The rearrangement uses TRBV9 and TRBJ2-1; there is no DNA to check the TCRdb D call of TRBD2. The CDR3 is 17 residues long. Germline values: CDR1 SGDLS, CDR2 YYNGEE. The CDR3 loop is CASSARPGGAGYNEQFF.

This clonotype is classed as large by frequency. The rearrangement uses TRBV5-1 and TRBJ2-5; TCRdb lists TRBD1, though no DNA is available to test this call. CDR1 is SGHRS and CDR2 is YFSETQ in the germline V gene. This CDR3 has 13 residues. CDR3 protein: CASSGGGRETQYF.

The rearrangement uses TRBV19 and TRBJ1-3. The germline gives CDR1 LNHDA, CDR2 SQIVND (reference sequence). The CDR3 consists of 16 residues. CDR3 residues: CASTPGRGELGNTIYF.

Measured by frequency, this clonotype is medium-sized. This chain links TRBV24-1 with TRBJ2-3. The length of the CDR3 is 14 residues. Germline-derived CDR1 and CDR2 are KGHDR and SFDVKD. The CDR3: CATSDSKVPDTQYF.

According to its frequency, this clonotype is large. The chain couples TRBV5-5 to TRBJ2-1; there is no DNA to check the TCRdb D call of TRBD2. The germline V gene encodes CDR1 SGHKS and CDR2 YYEKEE (reference sequence). The CDR3 is 13 amino acids. The CDR3 region is CASSYGSHDEQFF. The variable domain in full, with the rest retrieved from reference TRBV5-5 and TRBJ2-1, is DAGVTQSPTHLIKTRGQQVTLRCSPISGHKSVSWYQQVLGQGPQFIFQYYEKEERGRGNFPDRFSARQFPNYSSELNVNALLLGDSALYLCASSYGSHDEQFFGPGTRLTVL.

This clonotype is deemed large (0.1 to 1%) by its frequency. The genes are TRBV10-3 and TRBJ2-3; TCRdb's assignment of TRBD1 cannot be checked, as there is no DNA. The CDR3 is 14 amino acids. Germline assignment: CDR1 ENHRY and CDR2 SYGVKD. This CDR3 is CAISDPRDSYTQYF.

The chain has TRBV19 and TRBJ1-1. Germline CDR1 LNHDA, CDR2 SQIVND (reference sequence). CDR3 length: 13 residues. CDR3 sequence reads: CASSGRGNTEAFF.

Judged by frequency, this clonotype is medium-sized. The chain recombines TRBV11-2 with TRBJ2-3; with no DNA, the TCRdb D assignment of TRBD1 cannot be verified. The V gene's germline CDR1 is SGHAT and CDR2 FQNNGV. The CDR3 has 16 residues. CDR3 loop: CASSLELSGSGDTQYF.

This clonotype is labeled medium-sized based on frequency. The V and J genes are TRBV6-5 and TRBJ1-2; there is no DNA to check the TCRdb D call of TRBD1. Germline CDR1 MNHEY, CDR2 SVGAGI. CDR3 length equals 14 residues. Here the CDR3 reads CASSYTGTSGGYTF.

Its frequency marks this clonotype as medium-sized. The chain is built from TRBV6-1 and TRBJ1-2; the TRBD1 assignment by TCRdb is unverifiable without DNA. Germline V gene data show CDR1 as MNHNS and CDR2 as SASEGT. The length of the CDR3 is 13 residues. This CDR3 is CASSRTGDYGYTF.

J is TRBJ2-2 and V is TRBV16; the D gene TCRdb calls, TRBD1, cannot be checked with no DNA. The CDR3 covers 19 residues. CDR1 KGHSY and CDR2 FQNENV come from the germline V gene. CDR3 residues: CASSPPTWTGDSNTGELFF.

This clonotype is identified as medium-sized (0.01 to 0.1%) from frequency. The chain links TRBV6-1 to TRBJ1-5; TCRdb lists TRBD1, though no DNA is available to test this call. This CDR3 contains 13 residues. Germline lookup yields CDR1 MNHNS and CDR2 SASEGT. CDR3 sequence: CASSVGVNQPQHF.

Measured by frequency, this clonotype is large. This chain joins TRBV5-1 and TRBJ2-5; there is no DNA to check the TCRdb D call of TRBD1. This CDR3 contains 15 residues. Germline V CDR1 and CDR2: SGHRS, YFSETQ. This CDR3 is CASSLAGRGQETQYF.

This clonotype is medium-sized by frequency. This chain uses TRBV11-3 with TRBJ2-2; TCRdb's assignment of TRBD1 cannot be checked, as there is no DNA. Germline CDR1 and CDR2: SGHNT and YENEEA. The CDR3 totals 15 residues. This CDR3 is CASSEGQGNTGELFF.

Frequency places this clonotype as medium-sized. The genes are TRBV9 and TRBJ2-2; without DNA, the TCRdb call of TRBD1 cannot be checked. Looked up from germline, CDR1 is SGDLS and CDR2 is YYNGEE. The CDR3 length is 17 residues. CDR3 sequence: CASSVPHGQGNTGELFF.

Judged by frequency, this clonotype is medium-sized. The rearrangement joins TRBV5-1 to TRBJ2-5; without DNA, the TCRdb call of TRBD1 cannot be checked. The CDR3 loop spans 15 amino acids. CDR1 and CDR2 from the germline V gene are SGHRS and YFSETQ. The CDR3 is CASSSGQGAGETQYF. Looking up the rest from reference TRBV5-1 and TRBJ2-5 gives the full variable domain: KAGVTQTPRYLIKTRGQQVTLSCSPISGHRSVSWYQQTPGQGLQFLFEYFSETQRNKGNFPGRFSGRQFSNSRSEMNVSTLELGDSALYLCASSSGQGAGETQYFGPGTRLLVL.

This clonotype registers medium-sized (0.01 to 0.1%) by frequency. The chain couples TRBV6-6 to TRBJ2-3; TCRdb picks TRBD2, but there is no DNA to check that call. There are 17 residues in the CDR3. Germline V lookup: CDR1 MNHNY, CDR2 SVGAGI (reference sequence). This CDR3 is CASSSSLAGLLTDTQYF.

This clonotype is classed as large (0.1 to 1%) by frequency. The rearrangement uses TRBV6-1 and TRBJ2-3; TCRdb reports TRBD2, a call that lacks DNA to check it against. CDR3 length: 14 amino acids. Germline assignment: CDR1 MNHNS and CDR2 SASEGT. CDR3 region: CASSDTSGTDTQYF.

This clonotype registers large by frequency. The V gene is TRBV7-2, the J gene TRBJ1-6; absent DNA, TCRdb's TRBD1 call cannot be checked. The CDR3 totals 13 residues. Germline values: CDR1 SGHTA, CDR2 FQGNSA. The CDR3 protein is CASSAQGDSPLHF.

This clonotype is called large based on its frequency. The J gene is TRBJ2-1, the V gene TRBV9; TCRdb selects TRBD1, and the lack of DNA leaves this call unchecked. The CDR3 is 16 amino acids. The germline V gene has CDR1 SGDLS and CDR2 YYNGEE. This CDR3 reads CASSVITGAGANEQFF.

The chain recombines TRBV12-1 with TRBJ2-7. TRBV12-1 is termed a pseudogene. This CDR3 spans 16 amino acids. The CDR3 reads CASGVARTFLPYEQYF.